This section outlines one T cell receptor beta chain sequence together with its context. Antigen specificity is unknown. This specimen belongs to a study of cytomegalovirus exposure and HLA in healthy donors. Study-level results: Associated with cytomegalovirus, according to the listing, were about 160 TCR beta chains. Later work associated over 15,000 TCR beta sequences with HLA alleles at 0.05 false discovery rate. Donor immune exposure was known only as CMV serostatus.

Both 60 Vbeta primers and 13 Jbeta primers went into the PCR. Measured with immunoSEQ multiplex PCR; TCRdb has only the in-frame clones, and not every one. The sample includes around 130,000 clones, approximately 8.7% of them seen just once. The CDR3 totals 15 residues. Trimming cost V 7 bases and J 5 bases; bases outside gene matches: 11. The germline V gene has CDR1 SGHVS and CDR2 FQNEAQ. The receptor was isolated from a man aged 40-49 years in good health and CMV-seronegative. The chain uses TRBV7-8 and TRBJ2-1; 7 bases fit TRBD2. The specimen sequenced was PBMCs. CDR3 nucleotides: TGTGCCAGCACCCTTGGGGGGGGGTCGGACAATGAGCAGTTCTTC. Its translation is CASTLGGGSDNEQFF.